This T cell receptor beta chain was captured in a study of cytomegalovirus exposure and HLA in healthy donors. PCR used 60 Vbeta primers and 13 Jbeta primers. This table comes from immunoSEQ multiplex PCR, and its TCRdb copy is limited to in-frame clones, with some not included. The sample includes about 160,000 clones, around 80% seen only once; the top ten take roughly 2.1%. Losses at the gene ends were 1 base for V and 7 bases for J; bases not matched to a gene: 6. The length of the CDR3 is 15 residues. The germline V gene has CDR1 SGHAT and CDR2 FQNNGV. Sequenced: PBMCs. This receptor was identified in a man younger than 35 in good health and CMV-seronegative. This chain uses TRBV11-2 with TRBJ2-1, with 8 bases identical to TRBD2. The CDR3 spells CASSLGPGGWNEQFF. CDR3 nucleotide sequence: TGTGCCAGCAGCTTAGGGCCGGGAGGGTGGAATGAGCAGTTCTTC.